The 28 T cell receptor beta chains below all came from one sample that was sequenced in a study of tumor-infiltrating lymphocytes in primary liver carcinoma. From approximately 0.5 ug of total RNA, TCR beta-specific cDNA was reverse-transcribed using a constant-region primer. Libraries of TCR beta came from three nested multiplex PCR rounds with slightly modified ARM-PCR. A C-beta reverse primer and TRBV1-TRBV30 forward primers served in each of the first two PCR rounds, at ten to eleven cycles apiece. TCRdb passed the multiplex PCR reads through MiXCR, listing each CDR3 protein once. The data show fewer than 350,000 distinct CDR3 sequences, 55% to 65% seen once. Germline DNA was extracted too, while blood RNA derived from unsorted whole blood. The sequenced material came from peripheral blood. Receptors originate from a middle-aged man with primary liver carcinoma and hepatitis B virus infection.

The chain employs TRBV10-3 and TRBJ2-7; D uncertain. There are 12 residues in the CDR3. The V end was cut by 7 bases, the J end by 1 base, with 8 bases between. Germline loops: CDR1 ENHRY, CDR2 SYGVKD. The CDR3 DNA reads TGTGCCATCAATGTTAGTTCCTACGAGCAGTACTTC. Its translation is CAINVSSYEQYF.

This clonotype appeared a few times. The chain couples TRBV6-5 to TRBJ1-1; D perhaps matches TRBD1 (5 bases). The CDR3 has 13 residues. V gave up 7 bases and J gave up 1 base, with 10 bases separating them. Germline CDR1 MNHEY, CDR2 SVGAGI. CDR3 loop: CASKMGGNTEAFF. The CDR3 DNA reads as TGTGCCAGCAAGATGGGGGGGAACACTGAAGCTTTCTTT.

On this clonotype itself: Here the CDR3 omits its conserved ending phenylalanine or tryptophan, so a read error is the likely source. The V and J genes are TRBV4-2 and TRBJ2-1; 11 nucleotides match TRBD2. The V gene end was trimmed by 0 bases and the J gene end by 5 bases; junction bases not matched to a gene: 6. The CDR3 has 17 residues. The germline CDR1 and CDR2 sequences are LGHNA and YNFKEQ. Written as DNA, the CDR3 is TGTGCCAGCAGCCAAGACGGGGGACTAGCGGCCAACAATGAGCAGTTCGTC. Translation gives CASSQDGGLAANNEQFV.

In its sample, this clonotype was seen a few times. A much bigger clone sits one base away, suggesting this may be a read error. The rearrangement uses TRBV6-5 and TRBJ2-1, with 10 bases that match TRBD2. The V gene's germline CDR1 is MNHEY and CDR2 SVGAGI. This CDR3 comprises 15 residues. The CDR3 is CVSTRAGGAYNEQFF. In DNA form, the CDR3 reads TGTGTCAGCACCCGAGCGGGAGGGGCATACAATGAGCAGTTCTTC.

Regarding this clonotype: This sequence may be a read error, since a much larger clone differs from it by one base. V and J are TRBV10-1 and TRBJ2-1, with no clear D. Germline loops: CDR1 WNHNN, CDR2 SYGVQD (reference sequence). The CDR3 has 13 residues. CDR3 protein: CASSGLGRNDQFF. The CDR3 DNA reads as TGCGCCAGCAGTGGGCTGGGAAGGAATGATCAGTTCTTC.

About this clonotype: The CDR3 does not close with the conserved phenylalanine or tryptophan, likely indicating a read error. The chain carries TRBV29-1 and TRBJ2-1, with D possibly being TRBD2 (5 bases). Per germline, CDR1 SQVTM and CDR2 ANQGSEA. V lost 5 bases, J lost 7 bases, and 15 bases lay in between. The CDR3 length is 13 residues. Here the CDR3 reads CSVSSALGNEQFL. The CDR3 DNA is TGCAGCGTTAGTAGCGCTTTGGGGAATGAGCAGTTCCTC.

A word on this clonotype: As the CDR3 is not closed by the conserved phenylalanine or tryptophan, this likely results from a read error. The J gene is TRBJ1-5, the V gene TRBV6-6; possible D gene TRBD1, 5 bases. Germline lookup yields CDR1 MNHNY and CDR2 SVGAGI (reference sequence). CDR3 length equals 14 residues. V gave up 6 bases and J gave up 9 bases, with 18 bases separating them. In DNA form, the CDR3 reads TGTGCCAGCAGCTCCAATAGGAGGGGACGGCCCCAGCATCTT. Its protein product is CASSSNRRGRPQHL.

Worth noting for this clonotype: The junction and the germline gene differ at one end; a read error may be behind it. The V gene is TRBV6-2 or TRBV6-3, the J gene TRBJ2-1; 9 bases fit TRBD2. Germline V lookup: CDR1 MNHEY, CDR2 SVGEGT. The CDR3 length is 13 residues. CDR3 loop: CSSSGTSLTMEFF. The CDR3, as DNA: TGTTCCAGCAGCGGGACTAGCCTTACCATGGAGTTCTTC.

Remarks on this clonotype: This may be a read error: a much more frequent sequence differs by one nucleotide. The CDR3 carries no conserved terminal phenylalanine or tryptophan, so it likely arises from a read error. The rearrangement uses TRBV6-6 and TRBJ2-1; D ambiguous. The V and J ends lost 6 bases and 3 bases respectively, with 9 bases between them. CDR1 is MNHNY and CDR2 is SVGAGI in the germline V gene (reference sequence). This CDR3 has 13 amino acids. The CDR3 coding sequence is TGTGCCAGCAGGGTCTATGTCTACAATGAGCAGTTCCTC. It yields the protein CASRVYVYNEQFL.

Concerning this clonotype itself: A much bigger clone sits one base away, suggesting this may be a read error. This sequence joins TRBV4-3 and TRBJ1-3, with D tentatively TRBD1 (6 bases). The CDR3 consists of 18 residues. Germline assignment: CDR1 LGHNA and CDR2 YSLEER. For the CDR3, the DNA is TGCGCCAGCAGCCAGGGAGCCGTCACAGGGTCGTTCGGAAACGCCATATATTTT. This codes for CASSQGAVTGSFGNAIYF.

CDR3: CASSPGSDQETQYF. In DNA form, the CDR3 reads TGCGCCAGCAGCCCCGGGTCCGACCAAGAGACCCAGTACTTC. V and J are TRBV5-1 and TRBJ2-5, with D unresolved. The CDR3 is 14 residues long. Germline CDR1 is SGHRS and CDR2 is YFSETQ. V was clipped by 4 bases and J by 0 bases, with 10 bases between them.

In its sample, this clonotype was seen once. The CDR3 DNA reads TGCGCCAGCAGCCAAGGGGCAGAGAAAGGCTACGAGCAGTACTTC. Protein product: CASSQGAEKGYEQYF. This chain uses TRBV4-3 with TRBJ2-7; D not certain. The CDR3 has 15 amino acids. Germline CDR1 LGHNA, CDR2 YSLEER. V lost 1 base, J lost 3 bases, and 13 bases lay in between.

This sequence joins TRBV20-1 and TRBJ2-2; 9 bases line up with TRBD1. Looked up from germline, CDR1 is DFQATT and CDR2 is SNEGSKA (reference sequence). This CDR3 is built from 13 residues. With 6 bases clipped from V and 7 bases from J, the junction kept 6 bases outside the gene matches. CDR3 protein: CSARDRVNGELFF. The CDR3 nucleotides are TGCAGTGCGAGGGACAGGGTAAACGGGGAGCTGTTTTTT.

With respect to this clonotype: Germline and junction disagree at one end, which may indicate a read error. The chain recombines TRBV4-2 with TRBJ2-7, with D unclear. The CDR3 covers 15 residues. Germline V CDR1 and CDR2: LGHNA, YNFKEQ. The CDR3 spells CASSQDLGSYYDQYF. The CDR3 region has the DNA TGTGCTAGCAGCCAAGATCTCGGGTCCTACTACGACCAGTACTTC.

Note on this clonotype: Mismatch with germline at one junction end may stem from a read error. CDR3 sequence (DNA): TGTGTCAGCAACGAGCAGGCCAACACTGAAGCTTTCTTT. This gives the protein CVSNEQANTEAFF. The chain is built from TRBV2 and TRBJ1-1; D is uncertain. Per the germline V gene, CDR1 is SNHLY and CDR2 is FYNNEI. CDR3 length equals 13 residues.

This clonotype was picked up many times. The chain carries TRBV6-1 and TRBJ1-5; 10 positions agree with TRBD1. The CDR3 runs 12 residues. Germline V gene sequence: CDR1 MNHNS, CDR2 SASEGT. The ends lost 6 bases at V and 9 bases at J; junction bases unmatched: 2. The CDR3 nucleotides are TGTGCCAGCAGGACAGGGGGCTGGCCCCAGCATTTT. It translates to CASRTGGWPQHF.

Points on this clonotype: This may come from a read error, since a much larger clone is one base off. Because it lacks the conserved phenylalanine or tryptophan at the end, this CDR3 is likely a read error. The CDR3 sequence: CASSQEYRRTNEKLFL. The CDR3 DNA sequence: TGCGCCAGCAGCCAAGAATACCGGAGGACTAATGAAAAACTGTTTTTG. The gene calls are TRBV4-3 and TRBJ1-4; D gene unclear. Trimming cost V 0 bases and J 2 bases, with 10 bases left between them. Germline V gene lookup returns CDR1 LGHNA and CDR2 YSLEER. This CDR3 region has 16 residues.

The gene calls are TRBV11-2 and TRBJ1-2; 7 nucleotides align to TRBD1. The CDR3 spans 15 residues. Germline trimming cut 3 bases from V and 4 bases from J; bases unmatched to any gene: 8. Germline V gene sequence: CDR1 SGHAT, CDR2 FQNNGV. The CDR3 DNA sequence: TGTGCCAGCAGCTTGCAGGGGGACTCCGCCTATGGCTACACCTTC. Protein product: CASSLQGDSAYGYTF.

Worth noting for this clonotype: Given the absence of the conserved phenylalanine or tryptophan at the CDR3 end, a read error is likely. The DNA is left out, because the CDR3 cannot be placed on it with certainty; the CDR3 is given as TCRdb lists it. The chain couples TRBV6-2 or TRBV6-3 to TRBJ2-5; the D call TRBD2 from the table was never checked on the DNA. The CDR3 has 17 amino acids, counting both end residues. The germline V gene encodes CDR1 MNHEY and CDR2 SVGEGT. This CDR3 reads CASSYPSTVTRRETQYL.

As for this clonotype: This could be a read error, since a much larger clone is one nucleotide away. V and J are TRBV4-1 and TRBJ2-3; 8 positions match TRBD1. CDR3 length: 18 amino acids. The V gene end was trimmed by 1 base and the J gene end by 1 base; junction bases not matched to a gene: 10. Germline lookup yields CDR1 MGHRA and CDR2 YSYEKL. The DNA of the CDR3 is TGCGCCAGCAGCCAAGGGGTAATAGGACAGGGCGGCACAGATACGCAGTATTTT. The encoded protein is CASSQGVIGQGGTDTQYF.

To note about this clonotype: One junction end disagrees with the germline gene, perhaps due to a read error. V is TRBV6-1 and J is TRBJ2-3; D perhaps matches TRBD2 (5 bases). In germline, CDR1 is MNHNS, CDR2 SASEGT. The CDR3 consists of 13 residues. In nucleotides, the CDR3 is TGTGCCAGCAGATGGCTAGCCACAGATACGCGGTATTTT. It encodes CASRWLATDTRYF.

On this clonotype: One base away lies a much larger clone, so this may be a sequencing read error. This chain joins TRBV12-3 or TRBV12-4 and TRBJ1-2; D gene ambiguous. Trimming took 6 bases from V and 1 from J, leaving 15 bases between them. There are 15 residues in the CDR3. Here the CDR3 reads CASSPGGRFNYGYTF. In DNA, the CDR3 is TGTGCCAGCAGCCCAGGAGGGAGGTTTAACTATGGCTACACCTTC.

Of note for this clonotype: Given a much more abundant clone one base away, this may be a read error. The rearrangement joins TRBV10-2 to TRBJ2-1; TRBD1 is a possible D gene (6 bases). The CDR3 has 12 amino acids. CDR1 WSHSY and CDR2 SAAADI come from the germline V gene. Trimming left V 3 bases short and J 11 bases short, with 11 bases between. The CDR3 region is CASSDGGHKQFF. In DNA form, the CDR3 reads TGCGCCAGCAGTGATGGGGGACACAAGCAGTTCTTC.

A remark on this clonotype: Germline and junction disagree at one end, which may indicate a read error. This chain links TRBV11-2 with TRBJ1-5, with D perhaps matching TRBD1 (5 bases). This CDR3 contains 16 residues. Germline V gene lookup returns CDR1 SGHAT and CDR2 FQNNGV. CDR3 sequence: CASSGGGTGWNQPQHF. Written as DNA, the CDR3 is TGTGCCAGCAGCGGGGGAGGTACGGGTTGGAATCAGCCCCAGCATTTC.

As for this clonotype: At one of its ends the junction is not consistent with the germline gene, which may arise from a read error. The V gene is TRBV11-2, the J gene TRBJ1-2; D ambiguous. CDR3 length: 15 residues. Germline CDR1 and CDR2: SGHAT and FQNNGV. The CDR3 DNA reads TGTGCCAGCAGCCGACCGGGATCGAACCTCTATGGTTACACCTTC. Translating it yields CASSRPGSNLYGYTF. Using reference TRBV11-2 and TRBJ1-2 for the parts outside the CDR3, the full variable domain is EAGVAQSPRYKIIEKRQSVAFWCNPISGHATLYWYQQILGQGPKLLIQFQNNGVVDDSQLPKDRFSAERLKGVDSTLKIQPAKLEDSAVYLCASSRPGSNLYGYTFGSGTRLTVV.

Points on this clonotype: An end of the junction does not agree with germline; a read error may underlie this. V is TRBV6-2 or TRBV6-3 and J is TRBJ2-2; 10 bases fit TRBD2. Per germline, CDR1 MNHEY and CDR2 SVGEGT. This CDR3 has 16 residues. The CDR3 loop is CASSCYLAGDTRELFF. The CDR3 nucleotides are TGTGCCAGCAGTTGCTACCTAGCGGGAGACACCCGGGAGCTGTTTTTT.

V and J are TRBV7-9 and TRBJ2-2; D might be TRBD2 (6 bases). V was pared by 2 bases and J by 2 bases, with 9 bases between. The germline V gene encodes CDR1 SEHNR and CDR2 FQNEAQ (reference sequence). The CDR3 length is 15 residues. The CDR3, as DNA: TGTGCCAGCAGCTTACGTAGCGGCAACACCGGGGAGCTGTTTTTT. Its translation: CASSLRSGNTGELFF.

A note on this clonotype: The junction departs from the called germline gene at one end, perhaps through a read error. The V and J genes are TRBV5-4 and TRBJ2-5; D remains unclear. In germline, CDR1 is SGHNT, CDR2 YYREEE (reference sequence). There are 11 residues in the CDR3. Here the CDR3 DNA reads TGTGCCAGCAGCCGACAAGAGTCCCAATACTTC. Amino acid sequence: CASSRQESQYF.